This TCR beta chain was recovered during a study of neurological immune-mediated disorders (dated by TCRdb to between 2019 and 2020). With regard to the full study: Using UMI-based sequencing, the study compared peripheral blood TCR-beta repertoires from patients with HTLV-I-associated myelopathy (HAM/TSP), patients with multiple sclerosis, and healthy controls. The cohort included 68 subjects: some 15 with HAM/TSP, around 34 with multiple sclerosis, and approximately 20 healthy controls. Longitudinal samples, technical triplicates and paired sorted CD4+ and CD8+ T-cell subsets, alongside PBMC samples, were included among the 106 TCR-beta libraries. The full study reports these points: Across subjects, expanded clones never shared an identical CDR3 amino acid sequence, which suggests that the TCR-beta repertoires in every group were private. The highest TCR clonal expansion was observed in HAM/TSP patients, whereas the lowest was observed in MS patients, even when compared with healthy controls.

cDNA was synthesized by template-switch 5'RACE using a primer with a 10-nucleotide random unique molecular identifier that tagged each TCR transcript. Every sequencing run yielded over 190 million TCR-beta sequences covering 15-18 subjects. The RNeasy kit was used for extraction of total RNA. Using the KAPA Real-time Library Amplification kit, TCR-beta VDJ regions were amplified with primers for the TCR constant region and the 5'RACE anchor. Sample indexes and Illumina adaptors were added in a first PCR, and a second PCR then increased library yield. The roughly 650 bp TCR product was size-selected on a 2% E-gel SizeSelection system after Ampure bead purification. Library quality was checked on a Bioanalyzer, concentration was measured with Qubit, and libraries were quantified with the Kapa Library Quantification kit before pooling. An Illumina HiSeq 2500 sequenced the libraries paired-end 2 x 150 bp. To increase sequence diversity, about 25-31% phiX was spiked into each library pool. In the source study's methods: Quality-filtered reads were processed with the UMI-based MiGEC pipeline, which removed over 75% of raw TCR sequences during error correction. VDJ genes were aligned to IMGT germline references, and each clonotype was defined by a unique CDR3 amino acid sequence together with V-J genes. VDJtools evaluated clonal expansion, Shannon diversity and CDR3 relatedness (CalcPairwiseDistances, ClusterSamples); CLCbio workbench built phylogenetic trees. Clones with at least 8 unique UMIs were defined as expanded, with this threshold being based on coefficient-of-variation modelling across technical triplicates. The raw public reads went through TCRdb reprocessing: fastp at Q25, MiXCR clone calling, in-frame beta chains kept. Each entry merges the rows of one CDR3 protein and shows their most common DNA and genes. TCRdb's processing, not the authors' own work, is the source of the V and J calls. The sample table lists 36,000 or so distinct CDR3 sequences, about 9.4% of them with a count of one. Of the sample, under 8.5% is held by the ten largest clones.

For the unsorted PBMC libraries, 2 million PBMCs were stored in RNAlater at -80 degrees C until RNA extraction and were used to generate the libraries. Peripheral blood underwent Ficoll-Hypaque density gradient centrifugation to isolate PBMCs, which were then cryopreserved in liquid nitrogen. This clonotype was observed many times. Its cognate antigen has yet to be identified. Within one base of it there is no much larger clone, and no base qualities were kept. Looking up the germline V gene (reference sequence) yields CDR1 DFQATT and CDR2 SNEGSKA. Clipping removes 6 bases from V and 4 bases from J, with 6 as the unmatched junction base count. The CDR3 starts with the cysteine, ends with the phenylalanine, and has 14 residues. Left in the record is the CDR3 DNA by itself, 42 bases read in frame from the first base.

Sequencing was done on a sample of PBMCs. Here the chain combines TRBV20-1 and TRBJ2-1, and 10 bases in between align with TRBD2. The source of this sequence is a young woman with HTLV-1-associated myelopathy (HAM/TSP). In nucleotide form, the sequence is TGCAGTGCCCAGCGGGGGGGCCCTTACAATGAGCAGTTCTTC. It specifies CSAQRGGPYNEQFF.